A selection of T cell receptor beta chains follows, all from one sample in a study of neurological immune-mediated disorders. TCRdb re-called the 5' RACE reads through MiXCR, storing one row per CDR3 protein. The profile shows tens of thousands of distinct CDR3 sequences, approximately 21% of them singletons. The source material was PBMCs. The receptors originated from a man in his 60s with HTLV-1-associated myelopathy (HAM/TSP). Each CDR3 is given with its conserved first and last residue.

v_gene,CDR3aa
TRBV7-9,CASSSLAGGSRNEQFF
TRBV10-3,CAISSSGSYNEQFF
TRBV5-5,CASSSAEVRNSGNTIYF
TRBV9,CASSVGGTNEQFF
TRBV7-2,CASSTGTGVLYGYTF
TRBV28,CASSSRSWYNEQFF
TRBV29-1,CSARMATDTQYF
TRBV4-1,CASSQLAGGYNEQFF
TRBV18,CASSPEGTQYF
TRBV20-1,CSAKTAPGTDTQYF
TRBV3-1,CASSQSGAFAGGTGELFF
TRBV20-1,CSARELGGGRRETEAFF
TRBV20-1,CSADKRVAGNEQFF
TRBV3-1,CASSHGETGNEKLFF
TRBV5-1,CASSFVLSSYEQYF
TRBV20-1,CSALRGGFRLETQYF
TRBV9,CASRGSVGEGYGYTF
TRBV25-1,CASSDGGRRASSEAFF
TRBV20-1,CSASEPLAKNIQYF
TRBV5-1,CASSTMGSGNTGELFF
TRBV5-1,CASSSREFTEAFF
TRBV24-1,CATSESAYNEQFF
TRBV28,CASSKRGQPQHF
TRBV7-2,CASSSATSGLSSYEQYF
TRBV24-1,CATSDQGQAYGYTF
TRBV5-1,CASSYRGGSSYNEQFF
TRBV12-3/TRBV12-4,CASSSYTGDHYGYTF
TRBV7-8,CASIRGTGVNQPQHF
TRBV5-1,CASSPGQGVETQYF
TRBV12-3/TRBV12-4,CASSLERGQSYEQYF
TRBV11-3,CASSLNQRETQYF
TRBV5-1,CASSLDGYEQYF
TRBV2,CASSERGLGGSTDTQYF
TRBV27,CASSSNPPGTQETQYF
TRBV7-2,CASSFSGGVQETQYF
TRBV5-1,CASSLVSGTSYNEQFF
TRBV11-2,CASSWSSYEQYF
TRBV28,CASSPLTTRGAFF
TRBV7-6,CASSPTSARVGTEAFF
TRBV6-5,CASSPTSGYSYEQYF